One sample yielded the 29 T cell receptor beta chains listed below, sequenced in a study of vaccination and CD4 T cells after COVID-19. Time point defined: late sampling 161 to 241 days after vaccination in a few convalescent patients. This sample's treatment: approximately nine-day PBMC culture with coronavirus spike peptide pools or control peptides (ViraFEST assay). Sequencing of DNA taken from cultured CD4+ T cells relied on the Oncomine TCR Beta short-read assay. TCRdb recomputed calls from the PCR reads with MiXCR, one row per CDR3 protein. This table holds some 22,000 distinct CDR3 sequences, 35% found once. The antigens for these receptors are not known. Material: CD4+ T cells from blood, cultured in vitro, obtained about 7 months after SARS-CoV-2 vaccination. These receptors originate from a human donor who had recovered from COVID-19.

The chain joins TRBV7-6 to TRBJ1-1; 9 bases fit TRBD1. V shed 1 base, J shed 1 base, and the junction held 7 bases outside the gene matches. Germline V gene data show CDR1 as SGHVS and CDR2 as FNYEAQ. The CDR3 loop spans 17 amino acids. The CDR3 here is CASSLGPTGGQNTEAFF. CDR3 DNA: TGTGCCAGCAGCTTAGGACCGACAGGGGGACAGAACACTGAAGCTTTCTTT.

This clonotype has just a few counts. The J gene is TRBJ2-5, the V gene TRBV27; TRBD2 is a possible D gene (5 bases). The germline CDR1 and CDR2 sequences are MNHEY and SMNVEV (reference sequence). The CDR3 loop spans 15 amino acids. The V end lost 4 bases, the J end lost 4 bases, and 16 bases lay between the germline ends. The CDR3 DNA sequence: TGTGCCAGCAGTTCTTTGGCAGCGGTCAGAGAGACCCAGTACTTC. It encodes CASSSLAAVRETQYF.

This clonotype was observed a handful of times. This chain joins TRBV7-2 and TRBJ2-2; D gene uncertain. CDR3 length equals 14 residues. V lost 1 base, J lost 1 base, and 4 bases lay in between. Germline V gives CDR1 SGHTA, CDR2 FQGNSA. The CDR3 nucleotides read TGTGCCAGCAGCTTAGTAGGGAACACCGGGGAGCTGTTTTTT. It specifies CASSLVGNTGELFF.

There are a few counts of this clonotype. Relative to the germline gene, one junction end is altered; a read error may explain this. The chain is built from TRBV20-1 and TRBJ2-5; 7 nucleotides agree with TRBD2. CDR3 size: 13 residues. CDR1 is DFQATT, CDR2 SNEGSKA, per germline (reference sequence). The CDR3 bases are TGCAGTGCTCGGACTAGGAGACAAGAGGCCCAGTACTTC. Encoded protein: CSARTRRQEAQYF.

A few counts support this clonotype. This sequence joins TRBV6-1 and TRBJ1-5; TRBD1 might be the D (5 bases). This CDR3 has 15 amino acids. V gave up 8 bases and J gave up 5 bases, with 19 bases separating them. Germline V gene sequence: CDR1 MNHNS, CDR2 SASEGT. The CDR3 region has the DNA TGTGCCAGCCAGAGGGGTGGACGGGCAGATCAGCCCCAGCATTTT. This encodes CASQRGGRADQPQHF.

V gene TRBV2 combines with J gene TRBJ2-7, with TRBD2 as a possible D gene (5 bases). Germline lookup yields CDR1 SNHLY and CDR2 FYNNEI. The CDR3 contains 13 residues. V lost 5 bases, J lost 1 base, and 9 bases lay in between. The CDR3 reads CASSPRVSYEQYF. The CDR3 nucleotides read TGTGCCAGCAGTCCGCGGGTGTCCTACGAGCAGTACTTC.

The J gene is TRBJ2-7, the V gene TRBV28, with D perhaps matching TRBD1 (6 bases). CDR3 length equals 13 residues. The V gene's germline CDR1 is MDHEN and CDR2 SYDVKM. V lost 2 bases, J lost 1 base, and 6 bases lay in between. CDR3 DNA sequence: TGTGCCAGCAGTTTAGGACAGTCCTACGAGCAGTACTTC. Translation gives CASSLGQSYEQYF.

As to this clonotype: The conserved closing phenylalanine or tryptophan is absent in this CDR3, likely reflecting a read error. This sequence joins TRBV20-1 and TRBJ2-5; D possibly corresponds to TRBD1 (9 bases). The germline CDR1 and CDR2 sequences are DFQATT and SNEGSKA (reference sequence). The CDR3 covers 15 residues. V was shortened by 5 bases and J by 0 bases, with 16 bases between the two germline ends. This CDR3 is CSARRGDRDQETQYL. The DNA for the CDR3 is TGCAGTGCTCGGCGGGGGGACAGGGACCAAGAGACCCAGTACCTC.

This chain links TRBV7-9 with TRBJ2-1; 7 nucleotides line up with TRBD2. The CDR3 has 17 residues. J lost 0 bases, V lost 1 base, and 6 bases had no gene match. CDR1 and CDR2 from the germline V gene are SEHNR and FQNEAQ (reference sequence). CDR3 DNA sequence: TGTGCCAGCAGCTTAGGTCTCGGCGGGAGCTCCTACAATGAGCAGTTCTTC. Protein product: CASSLGLGGSSYNEQFF.

This CDR3 reads CASSLSWGGEPQHF. The CDR3 region has the DNA TGTGCCAGCAGCCTGTCCTGGGGTGGAGAGCCCCAGCATTTT. The V call is TRBV28, the J call TRBJ1-5; D unclear. The CDR3 has 14 amino acids. Germline V CDR1 and CDR2: MDHEN, SYDVKM. V lost 6 bases and J lost 8, with 17 bases in between.

This clonotype was recorded a few times. The chain couples TRBV6-1 to TRBJ2-3; TRBD1 aligns across 7 bases. The CDR3 runs 13 residues. Germline V gene lookup returns CDR1 MNHNS and CDR2 SASEGT. Germline trimming cut 7 bases from V and 1 base from J; bases unmatched to any gene: 2. Written as DNA, the CDR3 is TGTGCCAGCACTACAGGGGGCACAGATACGCAGTATTTT. This translates into CASTTGGTDTQYF.

The rearrangement joins TRBV7-9 to TRBJ2-5; D might be TRBD1 (6 bases). The CDR3 has 16 amino acids. The V end was cut by 5 bases, the J end by 4 bases, with 20 bases between. Germline V gene data show CDR1 as SEHNR and CDR2 as FQNEAQ (reference sequence). The CDR3 is CASSPRLQGIGETQYF. The CDR3 DNA reads as TGTGCCAGCAGCCCGCGCCTACAGGGAATAGGAGAGACCCAGTACTTC.

V gene TRBV7-8 combines with J gene TRBJ2-3; the D is unclear. Trimming removed 3 bases from V and 4 bases from J, with 11 bases in between. The CDR3 is made up of 14 amino acids. Germline CDR1 reads SGHVS; CDR2 reads FQNEAQ. The DNA of the CDR3 is TGTGCCAGCAGCTTCGGCCTTGGGGCAGATACGCAGTATTTT. This codes for CASSFGLGADTQYF. The entire variable domain, with the rest obtained from reference TRBV7-8 and TRBJ2-3, is as follows: GAGVSQSPRYKVAKRGQDVALRCDPISGHVSLFWYQQALGQGPEFLTYFQNEAQLDKSGLPSDRFFAERPEGSVSTLKIQRTQQEDSAVYLCASSFGLGADTQYFGPGTRLTVL.

This chain uses TRBV20-1 with TRBJ2-1; D not certain. CDR3 length equals 15 residues. V shed 8 bases and J shed 5 bases, with 22 bases lying between them. In germline, CDR1 is DFQATT, CDR2 SNEGSKA (reference sequence). CDR3 DNA sequence: TGCAGTCCCCCAGAGTACCTTTCCACCGACAATGAGCAGTTCTTC. This translates into CSPPEYLSTDNEQFF.

The chain has TRBV7-8 and TRBJ2-7, with TRBD2 matching 13 bases. CDR1 SGHVS and CDR2 FQNEAQ come from the germline V gene. This CDR3 has 16 residues. Trimming took 2 bases from V and 2 from J; bases not matched to a gene: 3. The CDR3 loop is CASSLPGLAGPYEQYF. The CDR3, as DNA: TGTGCCAGCAGCTTACCGGGACTAGCGGGACCCTACGAGCAGTACTTC.

This clonotype turned up a few times. The CDR3 nucleotides are TGTGCCATCAGTGGGGGACAGGGGGCAAAATCACCCCTCCACTTT. Amino acids: CAISGGQGAKSPLHF. The rearrangement joins TRBV10-3 to TRBJ1-6; 12 bases fit TRBD1. Trimming at V came to 4 bases and at J to 10 bases, leaving 5 bases not matched to a gene. Germline assignment: CDR1 ENHRY and CDR2 SYGVKD. The CDR3 runs to 15 residues.

The J gene is TRBJ2-7, the V gene TRBV20-1; D unresolved. V lost 6 bases and J 3 bases, leaving 9 bases between the germline ends. This CDR3 is built from 11 residues. The germline V gene has CDR1 DFQATT and CDR2 SNEGSKA (reference sequence). CDR3 residues: CSAQDLYEQYF. The CDR3 nucleotides read TGCAGTGCCCAGGACCTCTACGAGCAGTACTTC.

In this sample, this clonotype turned up once. The rearrangement uses TRBV28 and TRBJ1-3; D might be TRBD1 (6 bases). Germline V gene sequence: CDR1 MDHEN, CDR2 SYDVKM. The germline V and J ends were trimmed by 6 bases and 2 bases, with 14 bases remaining between them. This CDR3 has 15 amino acids. The CDR3: CASSPLQGTGNTIYF. As DNA, the CDR3 is TGTGCCAGCAGCCCCTTACAGGGAACTGGAAACACCATATATTTT.

The chain couples TRBV19 to TRBJ2-5; weak D call: TRBD1 (6 bases). The germline CDR1 and CDR2 sequences are LNHDA and SQIVND (reference sequence). The CDR3 has 15 amino acids. V was pared by 2 bases and J by 4 bases, with 14 bases between. CDR3 bases: TGTGCCAGTAGTATAAGGAGTGGGGGCGCAGAGACCCAGTACTTC. Translated: CASSIRSGGAETQYF.

The chain uses TRBV24-1 and TRBJ2-7, with unresolved D. Germline-derived CDR1 and CDR2 are KGHDR and SFDVKD. The CDR3 is made up of 13 amino acids. The V and J ends lost 4 bases and 2 bases respectively, with 8 bases between them. CDR3 sequence: CATSDPITYEQYF. The CDR3 DNA reads TGTGCCACCAGTGACCCGATAACCTACGAGCAGTACTTC.

This chain connects TRBV7-8 to TRBJ2-5; TRBD1 agrees at 8 bases. The CDR3 is 15 residues long. V lost 5 bases to trimming and J lost 2 bases; unmatched junction nucleotides: 7. Germline CDR1 SGHVS, CDR2 FQNEAQ. CDR3 sequence: CASSARDRQQETQYF. The CDR3 nucleotides read TGTGCCAGCAGCGCCCGGGACAGGCAGCAAGAGACCCAGTACTTC.

J is TRBJ2-1 and V is TRBV7-9; D unresolved. V gave up 1 base and J gave up 5 bases, with 3 bases separating them. Germline CDR1 is SEHNR and CDR2 is FQNEAQ (reference sequence). This CDR3 contains 12 residues. CDR3 amino acids: CASSLDHNEQFF. The DNA for the CDR3 is TGTGCCAGCAGCTTAGACCACAATGAGCAGTTCTTC.

The chain has TRBV28 and TRBJ2-1, with 15 bases matching TRBD2. Unmatched junction bases numbered 7, after V lost 6 bases and J lost 4 bases. Germline assignment: CDR1 MDHEN and CDR2 SYDVKM. The CDR3 is 17 residues long. The CDR3 reads CASSRNGLAGGYNEQFF. CDR3 DNA sequence: TGTGCCAGCAGCCGCAACGGACTAGCGGGAGGGTACAATGAGCAGTTCTTC.

V usage is TRBV20-1 and J usage is TRBJ2-7, with D unclear. In germline, CDR1 is DFQATT, CDR2 SNEGSKA (reference sequence). The ends were cut back, 2 bases at V and 2 bases at J, with 7 bases in the middle. The CDR3 spans 12 residues. DNA for the CDR3: TGCAGTGCTAGAATGCTCACCTACGAGCAGTACTTC. Translation gives CSARMLTYEQYF.

The chain has TRBV7-9 and TRBJ2-3; TRBD2 matches at 7 bases. The J segment lost 0 bases and the V segment lost 5 bases, leaving 5 bases of the junction unmatched. Per germline, CDR1 SEHNR and CDR2 FQNEAQ (reference sequence). CDR3 length: 15 amino acids. This CDR3 is CASSPSGSSTDTQYF. In DNA form, the CDR3 reads TGTGCCAGCAGCCCTAGCGGCTCTAGCACAGATACGCAGTATTTT.

This clonotype was seen more than once but under ten times. The rearrangement joins TRBV7-8 to TRBJ2-7, with 11 positions matching TRBD2. The V segment lost 4 bases and the J segment 4 bases; nucleotides outside the gene matches: 9. The germline gives CDR1 SGHVS, CDR2 FQNEAQ. The length of the CDR3 is 16 residues. The CDR3 here is CASSSGLAVHLYEQYF. The CDR3, as DNA: TGTGCCAGCAGCTCGGGACTAGCGGTACACCTGTACGAGCAGTACTTC.

On this clonotype itself: Germline is not matched at one junction end, which may reflect a read error. V gene TRBV20-1 combines with J gene TRBJ2-7; 9 nucleotides agree with TRBD2. Germline V lookup: CDR1 DFQATT, CDR2 SNEGSKA (reference sequence). This CDR3 region has 14 residues. CDR3 bases: TGCAGTGCTAGAGATAAGACTAGCGGCTACAAGCAGTACTTC. Its translation is CSARDKTSGYKQYF.

The J gene is TRBJ2-3, the V gene TRBV6-1; tentative D call: TRBD2 (5 bases). Per the germline V gene, CDR1 is MNHNS and CDR2 is SASEGT. Deletions cut 8 bases from V and 0 bases from J, with 18 bases between. CDR3 length: 16 amino acids. CDR3 bases: TGTGCCAGCCAAGCCACGAGGGCTCCTAGCACAGATACGCAGTATTTT. This translates into CASQATRAPSTDTQYF.

This clonotype was detected only once. A much larger clone is a single base away; this may be a read error. The gene calls are TRBV20-1 and TRBJ1-5; D gene unclear. The CDR3 covers 14 residues. Germline CDR1 reads DFQATT; CDR2 reads SNEGSKA (reference sequence). In nucleotides, the CDR3 is TGCAGTGCTAGGGGGAGGGTGAGCAGTCAGCCCCAGCATTTT. Its translation: CSARGRVSSQPQHF.